This T cell receptor beta chain was recorded in a study of T cell responses to AZD1222 COVID-19 vaccine. TCRdb's copy holds only in-frame clones and misses some; the assay was immunoSEQ multiplex PCR. The profile shows about 82,000 clones, 90% to 95% of them singletons. V lost 4 bases and J lost 5; bases outside the gene matches: 9. Germline-derived CDR1 and CDR2 are LNHDA and SQIVND (reference sequence). The CDR3 extends over 15 amino acids. The rearrangement joins TRBV19 to TRBJ2-5; the match to TRBD1 covers 8 bases. The starting material was peripheral blood, obtained 28 days after the second AZD1222 dose. This TCR was recovered from an adult who received the AZD1222 COVID-19 vaccine. The chain's CDR3 is CASSTITGGSETQYF. CDR3 nucleotide sequence: TGTGCCAGTAGTACCATAACAGGGGGGAGTGAGACCCAGTACTTC.